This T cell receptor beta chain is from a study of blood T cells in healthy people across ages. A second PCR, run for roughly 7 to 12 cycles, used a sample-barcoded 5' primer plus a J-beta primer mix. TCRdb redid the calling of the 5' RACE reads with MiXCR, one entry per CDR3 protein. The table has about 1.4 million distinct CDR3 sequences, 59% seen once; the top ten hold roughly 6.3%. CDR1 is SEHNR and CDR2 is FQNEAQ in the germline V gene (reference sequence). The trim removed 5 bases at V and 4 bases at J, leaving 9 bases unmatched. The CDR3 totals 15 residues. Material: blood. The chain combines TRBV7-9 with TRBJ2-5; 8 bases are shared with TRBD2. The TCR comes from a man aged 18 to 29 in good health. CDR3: CASSTRSLAGETQYF. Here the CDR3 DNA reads TGTGCCAGCAGCACCCGTTCGCTAGCGGGAGAGACCCAGTACTTC. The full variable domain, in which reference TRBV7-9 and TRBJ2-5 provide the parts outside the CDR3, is DTGVSQNPRHKITKRGQNVTFRCDPISEHNRLYWYRQTLGQGPEFLTYFQNEAQLEKSRLLSDRFSAERPKGSFSTLEIQRTEQGDSAMYLCASSTRSLAGETQYFGPGTRLLVL.